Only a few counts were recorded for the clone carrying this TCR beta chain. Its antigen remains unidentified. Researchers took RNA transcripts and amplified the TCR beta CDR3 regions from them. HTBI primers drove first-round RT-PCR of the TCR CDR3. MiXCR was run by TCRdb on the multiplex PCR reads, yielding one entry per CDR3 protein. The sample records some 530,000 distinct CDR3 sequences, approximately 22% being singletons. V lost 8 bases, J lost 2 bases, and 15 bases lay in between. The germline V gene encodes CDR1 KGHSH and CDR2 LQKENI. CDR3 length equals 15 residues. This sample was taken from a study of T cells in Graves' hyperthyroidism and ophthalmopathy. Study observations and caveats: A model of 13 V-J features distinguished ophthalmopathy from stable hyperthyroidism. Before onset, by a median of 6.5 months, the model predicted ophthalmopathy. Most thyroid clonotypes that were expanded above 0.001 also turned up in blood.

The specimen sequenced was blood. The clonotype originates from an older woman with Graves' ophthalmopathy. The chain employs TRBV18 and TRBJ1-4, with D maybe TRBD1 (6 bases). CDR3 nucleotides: TGTGCCAGCCGGGACAAGGATCATACTAATGAAAAACTGTTTTTT. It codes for CASRDKDHTNEKLFF. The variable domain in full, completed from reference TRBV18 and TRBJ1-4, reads NAGVMQNPRHLVRRRGQEARLRCSPMKGHSHVYWYRQLPEEGLKFMVYLQKENIIDESGMPKERFSAEFPKEGPSILRIQQVVRGDSAAYFCASRDKDHTNEKLFFGSGTQLSVL.